The source of this TCR beta chain is a study of T cell repertoires in cytomegalovirus infection. Comment on this clonotype: Its antigen is still unknown.

TCRdb re-called the reads through MiXCR, storing one row per CDR3 protein. The table has 900,000 to 950,000 distinct CDR3 sequences, around 30% seen once; the top ten hold more than 13%. This TCR came from a human donor in good health (CMV status not recorded). Some clones in this sample may be carry-over from other donors' samples. Sequenced here: cultured CD8+ T cells from PBMCs, sampled from culture after CMV antigen stimulation.

CDR3 protein: CASSYGAAKTNYGYTF. CDR3 coding DNA: TGTGCCAGCAGTTACGGGGCGGCGAAAACTAACTATGGCTACACCTTC. The chain combines TRBV6-5 with TRBJ1-2; D is perhaps TRBD1 (5 bases). V was trimmed by 2 bases and J by 0 bases, leaving 13 bases between them. Looked up from germline, CDR1 is MNHEY and CDR2 is SVGAGI. The CDR3 has 16 amino acids.